This T cell receptor beta chain came from a study of blood T cell repertoires in COVID-19. The wider study: T cells, B-cell-depleted T cells, or PBMCs supplied cDNA or gDNA.

V was pared by 2 bases and J by 7 bases, with 4 bases of the junction left unmatched. The length of the CDR3 is 14 residues. Germline CDR1 SGHRS, CDR2 YFSETQ. Methods used by the authors: The assay estimated nucleated cells by amplifying reference gene primers. Method: immunoSEQ multiplex PCR; TCRdb's copy keeps in-frame clones and lacks some. The V and J calls and the clone size are those of that table, but D and trimming were determined from the DNA. This sample has around 250,000 clones; around 89% occur once, and the top ten carry approximately 2.3%. This clonotype was obtained from a woman aged 60-75 years with COVID-19, enrolled during active disease. The chain employs TRBV5-1 and TRBJ2-7; 12 bases agree with TRBD2. Sequencing used peripheral blood. The CDR3 spells CASSFGLAGMEQYF. The CDR3 DNA follows: TGCGCCAGCAGCTTCGGACTAGCGGGGATGGAGCAGTACTTC.